What follows are 11 T cell receptor beta chains derived from one specimen sequenced in a study of blood T cell repertoires in COVID-19. The table came from immunoSEQ multiplex PCR; TCRdb's copy has only in-frame clones and leaves some out. The sample holds under 45,000 clones, over 70% seen once. The sample comprised peripheral blood. Receptors originate from a man between 70 and 80 years old with COVID-19, enrolled during active disease.

This sequence joins TRBV11-2 and TRBJ1-5; tentatively, D is TRBD1 (5 bases). The germline V gene has CDR1 SGHAT and CDR2 FQNNGV. The CDR3 consists of 13 residues. Trimming took 0 bases from V and 5 from J, leaving 5 bases between them. CDR3 sequence (DNA): TGTGCCAGCAGCTTAGACAGGGATCAGCCCCAGCATTTT. Amino acids: CASSLDRDQPQHF. Variable domain in full (rest from reference TRBV11-2 and TRBJ1-5): EAGVAQSPRYKIIEKRQSVAFWCNPISGHATLYWYQQILGQGPKLLIQFQNNGVVDDSQLPKDRFSAERLKGVDSTLKIQPAKLEDSAVYLCASSLDRDQPQHFGDGTRLSIL.

The genes are TRBV9 and TRBJ1-6, with TRBD1 identical over 7 bases. Looked up from germline, CDR1 is SGDLS and CDR2 is YYNGEE. CDR3 size: 15 residues. Germline trimming cut 3 bases from V and 7 bases from J; bases unmatched to any gene: 7. This CDR3 is CASSEGAHGNSPLHF. In DNA form, the CDR3 reads TGTGCCAGCAGCGAGGGGGCTCATGGAAATTCACCCCTCCACTTT.

V gene TRBV28 combines with J gene TRBJ1-2, with 7 nucleotides matching TRBD1. CDR1 and CDR2 (germline): MDHEN, SYDVKM. The V gene end was trimmed by 5 bases and the J gene end by 8 bases; junction bases not matched to a gene: 14. The CDR3 length is 15 residues. CDR3 in amino acids: CASSRTTQGRRGYTF. In DNA form, the CDR3 reads TGTGCCAGCAGTCGTACGACACAGGGGAGAAGAGGCTACACCTTC.

The table lists this clone with a few counts. This chain joins TRBV2 and TRBJ2-1; 9 bases match TRBD2. V shed 0 bases, J shed 4 bases, and the junction held 10 bases outside the gene matches. The CDR3 length is 18 residues. Per the germline V gene, CDR1 is SNHLY and CDR2 is FYNNEI. This CDR3 is CASSEAVSSGNPYNEQFF. The CDR3 DNA reads TGTGCCAGCAGTGAAGCGGTTTCTAGCGGGAATCCTTACAATGAGCAGTTCTTC.

J is TRBJ1-6 and V is TRBV11-2, with D perhaps TRBD1 (5 bases). The CDR3 length is 13 residues. V was trimmed by 3 bases and J by 11 bases, leaving 11 bases between them. From germline, CDR1 is SGHAT and CDR2 FQNNGV. The CDR3 DNA is TGTGCCAGCAGCTTGGGGCAGCCGACACCCCTCCACTTT. Amino acids: CASSLGQPTPLHF.

Concerning this clone itself: This likely comes from a read error, as the CDR3 has no conserved phenylalanine or tryptophan at its end. The limits of the CDR3 on the DNA are not certain, so only TCRdb's listed CDR3 is given. This chain links TRBV7-9 with TRBJ1-1; the D call TRBD1 from the table was never checked on the DNA. Germline values: CDR1 SEHNR, CDR2 FQNEAQ (reference sequence). From its first to its last residue, the CDR3 has 9 amino acids. This chain's CDR3 is CASSLLPRL.

Worth noting for this clone: One end of the junction is discordant with germline, which a read error may explain. This chain links TRBV6-1 with TRBJ1-4, with 8 bases fitting TRBD1. The CDR3 has 12 residues. Germline loops: CDR1 MNHNS, CDR2 SASEGT. The CDR3 nucleotides read TGTGCCAGCAGTGAAGGAAATGGACAGGGTCCTTTT. It translates to CASSEGNGQGPF.

This chain uses TRBV11-1 with TRBJ1-1; maybe TRBD1 (5 bases). The CDR3 totals 16 residues. V lost 1 base and J 4 bases, leaving 16 bases between the germline ends. In germline, CDR1 is SGHAT, CDR2 FQDESV (reference sequence). The CDR3 here is CASSLGDLQVSTEAFF. CDR3 nucleotides: TGTGCCAGCAGCTTAGGCGACCTACAGGTTTCCACTGAAGCTTTCTTT. Using reference TRBV11-1 and TRBJ1-1 for the parts outside the CDR3, the full variable domain is EAEVAQSPRYKITEKSQAVAFWCDPISGHATLYWYRQILGQGPELLVQFQDESVVDDSQLPKDRFSAERLKGVDSTLKIQPAELGDSAMYLCASSLGDLQVSTEAFFGQGTRLTVV.

CDR3 bases: TGTGCCACCAGTGATTTTAGGGGGAGCTCCTACAATGAGCAGTTCTTC. Its translation: CATSDFRGSSYNEQFF. The V and J genes are TRBV24-1 and TRBJ2-1, with D perhaps matching TRBD1 (6 bases). The germline V and J ends were trimmed by 1 base and 0 bases, with 9 bases remaining between them. CDR3 length equals 16 residues. Germline CDR1 and CDR2: KGHDR and SFDVKD.

The chain couples TRBV29-1 to TRBJ2-5, with 13 bases identical to TRBD2. The J segment lost 4 bases and the V segment lost 4 bases, leaving 3 bases of the junction unmatched. In germline, CDR1 is SQVTM, CDR2 ANQGSEA. The CDR3 consists of 14 residues. CDR3 loop: CSVGTSGSPETQYF. The CDR3 region has the DNA TGCAGCGTTGGGACTAGCGGGAGCCCAGAGACCCAGTACTTC.

This clone was found a few times. The chain recombines TRBV6-5 with TRBJ1-2; perhaps TRBD1 as D (5 bases). Between the trimmed V and J ends, which lost 2 bases and 8 bases, there was a span of 15 bases. Germline CDR1 reads MNHEY; CDR2 reads SVGAGI. This CDR3 contains 14 residues. In DNA form, the CDR3 reads TGTGCCAGCAGTTACGGCCCCCAGGGAATAGGCTACACCTTC. This sequence encodes CASSYGPQGIGYTF.